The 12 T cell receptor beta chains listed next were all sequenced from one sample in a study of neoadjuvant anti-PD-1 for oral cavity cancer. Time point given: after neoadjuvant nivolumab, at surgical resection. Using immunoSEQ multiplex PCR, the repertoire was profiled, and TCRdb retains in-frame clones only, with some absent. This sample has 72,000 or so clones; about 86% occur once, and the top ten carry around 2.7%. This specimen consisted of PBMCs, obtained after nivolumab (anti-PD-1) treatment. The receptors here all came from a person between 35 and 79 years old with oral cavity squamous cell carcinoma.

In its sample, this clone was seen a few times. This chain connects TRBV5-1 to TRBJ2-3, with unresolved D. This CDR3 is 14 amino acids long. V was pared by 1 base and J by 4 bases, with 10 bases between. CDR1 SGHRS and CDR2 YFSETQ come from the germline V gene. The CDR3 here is CASSLTLGPDTQYF. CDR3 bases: TGCGCCAGCAGCTTGACGTTAGGCCCAGATACGCAGTATTTT.

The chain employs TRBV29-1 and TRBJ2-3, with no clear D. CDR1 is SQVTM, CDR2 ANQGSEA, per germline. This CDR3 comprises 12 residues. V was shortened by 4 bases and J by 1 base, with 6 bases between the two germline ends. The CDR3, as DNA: TGCAGCGTTGTTAGGGGCACAGATACGCAGTATTTT. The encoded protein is CSVVRGTDTQYF.

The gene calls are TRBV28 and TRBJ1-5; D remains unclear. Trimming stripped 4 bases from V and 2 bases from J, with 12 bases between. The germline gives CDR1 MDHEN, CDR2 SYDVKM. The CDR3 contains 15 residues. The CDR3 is CASSSDAGGNQPQHF. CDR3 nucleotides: TGTGCCAGCAGTTCCGATGCGGGAGGCAATCAGCCCCAGCATTTT.

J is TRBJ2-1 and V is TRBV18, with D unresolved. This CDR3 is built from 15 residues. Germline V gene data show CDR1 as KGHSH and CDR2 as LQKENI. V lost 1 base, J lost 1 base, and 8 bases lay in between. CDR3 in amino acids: CASSPLTGSYNEQFF. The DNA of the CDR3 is TGTGCCAGCTCACCACTGACTGGATCCTACAATGAGCAGTTCTTC.

The CDR3, as DNA: TGTGCCAGCAGTGAATTTGGCCCAAACCCATCGCCTGAAGCTTTCTTT. Residues: CASSEFGPNPSPEAFF. The chain is built from TRBV25-1 and TRBJ1-1; D is unresolved. The V gene's germline CDR1 is MGHDK and CDR2 SYGVNS. This CDR3 spans 16 amino acids. V shed 1 base and J shed 6 bases, with 18 bases lying between them.

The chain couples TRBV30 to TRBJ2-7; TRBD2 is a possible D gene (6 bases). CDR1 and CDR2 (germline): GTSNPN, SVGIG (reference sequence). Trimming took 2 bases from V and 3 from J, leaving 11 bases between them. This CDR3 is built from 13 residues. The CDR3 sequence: CAWSRGGDYEQYF. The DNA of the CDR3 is TGTGCCTGGAGTAGGGGAGGAGACTACGAGCAGTACTTC.

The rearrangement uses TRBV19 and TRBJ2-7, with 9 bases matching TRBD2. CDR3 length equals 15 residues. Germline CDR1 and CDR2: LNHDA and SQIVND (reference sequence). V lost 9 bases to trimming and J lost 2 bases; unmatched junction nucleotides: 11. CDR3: CASSHSGGRTYEQYF. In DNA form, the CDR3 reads TGTGCCAGCAGTCACAGCGGGGGGCGGACCTACGAGCAGTACTTC. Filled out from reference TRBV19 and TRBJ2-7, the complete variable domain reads DGGITQSPKYLFRKEGQNVTLSCEQNLNHDAMYWYRQDPGQGLRLIYYSQIVNDFQKGDIAEGYSVSREKKESFPLTVTSAQKNPTAFYLCASSHSGGRTYEQYFGPGTRLTVT.

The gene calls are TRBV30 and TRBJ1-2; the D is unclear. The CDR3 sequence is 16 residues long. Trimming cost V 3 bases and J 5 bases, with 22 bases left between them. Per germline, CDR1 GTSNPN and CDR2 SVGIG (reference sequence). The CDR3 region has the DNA TGTGCCTGGAGGATGGGATCCGGGCATTTTTTTTATGGCTACACCTTC. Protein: CAWRMGSGHFFYGYTF.

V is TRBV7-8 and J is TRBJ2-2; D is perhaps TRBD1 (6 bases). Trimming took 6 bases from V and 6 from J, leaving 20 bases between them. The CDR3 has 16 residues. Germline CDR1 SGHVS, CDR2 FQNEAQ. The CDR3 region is CASSKNRAGFAGELFF. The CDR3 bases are TGTGCCAGCAGTAAAAACAGGGCTGGTTTTGCCGGGGAGCTGTTTTTT. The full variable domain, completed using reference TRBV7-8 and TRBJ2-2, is GAGVSQSPRYKVAKRGQDVALRCDPISGHVSLFWYQQALGQGPEFLTYFQNEAQLDKSGLPSDRFFAERPEGSVSTLKIQRTQQEDSAVYLCASSKNRAGFAGELFFGEGSRLTVL.

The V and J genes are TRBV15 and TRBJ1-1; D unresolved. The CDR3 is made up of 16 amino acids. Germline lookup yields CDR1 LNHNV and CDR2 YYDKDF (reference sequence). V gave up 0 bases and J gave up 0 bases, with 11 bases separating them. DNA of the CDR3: TGTGCCACCAGCAGAGATGGGTCAACCATGAACACTGAAGCTTTCTTT. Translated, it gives CATSRDGSTMNTEAFF.

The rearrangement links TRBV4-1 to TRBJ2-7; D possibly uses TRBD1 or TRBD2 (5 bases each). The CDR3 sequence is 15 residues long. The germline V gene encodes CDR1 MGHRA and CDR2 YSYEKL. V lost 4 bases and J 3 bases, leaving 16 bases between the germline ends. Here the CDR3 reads CASSPIFRGSYEQYF. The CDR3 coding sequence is TGCGCCAGCAGCCCCATATTCCGGGGCAGCTACGAGCAGTACTTC.

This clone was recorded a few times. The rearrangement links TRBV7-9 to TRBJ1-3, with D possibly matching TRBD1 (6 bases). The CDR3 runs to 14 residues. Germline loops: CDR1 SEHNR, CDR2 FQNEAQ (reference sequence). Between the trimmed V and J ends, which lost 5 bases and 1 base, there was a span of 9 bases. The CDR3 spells CASSLQGSGNTIYF. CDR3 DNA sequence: TGTGCCAGCAGCCTCCAGGGGTCTGGAAACACCATATATTTT.